Below are 21 T cell receptor beta chains sequenced from a single sample in a study of blood T cell repertoires in COVID-19. Clones were sequenced by immunoSEQ multiplex PCR, and TCRdb holds only the in-frame ones, with some missing. The repertoire holds roughly 160,000 clones, with around 85% as singletons. Input material: PBMCs or T cells enriched from blood (not recorded which). Every receptor here comes from a woman aged 40 to 50 with acute COVID-19.

This sequence joins TRBV19 and TRBJ2-3; tentatively, D is TRBD2 (6 bases). Trimming took off 8 bases at V and 0 bases at J, with 15 bases between the two ends. The germline V gene has CDR1 LNHDA and CDR2 SQIVND (reference sequence). CDR3 length equals 15 residues. CDR3 in amino acids: CASWDGRTSTDTQYF. CDR3 nucleotide sequence: TGTGCCAGTTGGGATGGGAGGACTAGCACAGATACGCAGTATTTT.

The chain recombines TRBV7-9 with TRBJ2-2, with D maybe TRBD2 (6 bases). Deletions cut 7 bases from V and 3 bases from J, with 18 bases between. The CDR3 length is 16 residues. Per the germline V gene, CDR1 is SEHNR and CDR2 is FQNEAQ (reference sequence). The CDR3 protein is CASTLSGGADTGELFF. The CDR3 region has the DNA TGTGCCAGCACCCTAAGCGGAGGGGCGGACACCGGGGAGCTGTTTTTT.

The chain joins TRBV27 to TRBJ2-7, with TRBD1 matching over 7 bases. Germline CDR1 MNHEY, CDR2 SMNVEV (reference sequence). The V and J ends lost 6 bases and 3 bases, in that order; junction bases with no gene match: 8. This CDR3 contains 14 residues. This CDR3 is CASRGRDSFYEQYF. Written as DNA, the CDR3 is TGTGCCAGCAGGGGACGGGACAGCTTCTACGAGCAGTACTTC.

V usage is TRBV2 and J usage is TRBJ2-5, with a tentative D call TRBD2 (6 bases). Trimming left V 4 bases short and J 5 bases short, with 11 bases between. Germline CDR1 SNHLY, CDR2 FYNNEI. This CDR3 has 13 amino acids. The DNA of the CDR3 is TGTGCCAGCAGTGCGGGGAGGTATGAGACCCAGTACTTC. It translates to CASSAGRYETQYF. The entire variable domain, with the rest obtained from reference TRBV2 and TRBJ2-5, is as follows: EPEVTQTPSHQVTQMGQEVILRCVPISNHLYFYWYRQILGQKVEFLVSFYNNEISEKSEIFDDQFSVERPDGSNFTLKIRSTKLEDSAMYFCASSAGRYETQYFGPGTRLLVL.

The CDR3 protein is CASSIEGGQPQHF. The DNA of the CDR3 is TGTGCCAGTAGTATAGAAGGAGGGCAGCCCCAGCATTTT. The chain links TRBV19 to TRBJ1-5; D not certain. From germline, CDR1 is LNHDA and CDR2 SQIVND (reference sequence). This CDR3 spans 13 amino acids. The V end lost 0 bases, the J end lost 7 bases, and 7 bases lay between the germline ends.

J is TRBJ1-1 and V is TRBV5-1; 8 bases are a match to TRBD1. Germline V gene sequence: CDR1 SGHRS, CDR2 YFSETQ. CDR3 length: 14 residues. Trimming cost V 2 bases and J 5 bases; bases outside gene matches: 5. The CDR3 loop reads CASSFGQGMTEAFF. In DNA form, the CDR3 reads TGCGCCAGCAGCTTTGGACAGGGTATGACTGAAGCTTTCTTT.

The sample holds a few counts of this clone. CDR3 sequence: CASIDGTGKNLGLADLLAKNIQYF. The CDR3 DNA follows: TGTGCCAGCATCGACGGGACAGGGAAGAATTTAGGACTAGCGGATCTTCTAGCCAAAAACATTCAGTACTTC. The chain combines TRBV2 with TRBJ2-4; D perhaps matches TRBD2 (10 bases). This CDR3 is built from 24 residues. Trimming removed 7 bases at V and 0 bases at J, with 40 bases between. In germline, CDR1 is SNHLY, CDR2 FYNNEI.

This chain uses TRBV27 with TRBJ1-6; 7 bases line up with TRBD1. There are 16 residues in the CDR3. Germline V lookup: CDR1 MNHEY, CDR2 SMNVEV (reference sequence). V trimming: 7 bases; J trimming: 7 bases; junction bases outside the gene matches: 13. The CDR3 DNA is TGTGCCAGCACCGCTCACCGACAGGGTTCGAATTCACCCCTCCACTTT. Its protein is CASTAHRQGSNSPLHF.

V gene TRBV7-2 combines with J gene TRBJ1-1, with TRBD1 matching over 7 bases. The CDR3 is 14 amino acids. CDR1 is SGHTA and CDR2 is FQGNSA in the germline V gene. V gave up 5 bases and J gave up 1 base; unmatched junction bases: 4. The CDR3 bases are TGTGCCAGCAGCGCGCAGGGGGAGAACACTGAAGCTTTCTTT. It encodes CASSAQGENTEAFF.

V is TRBV5-1 and J is TRBJ1-2, with 9 bases identical to TRBD1. V shed 3 bases and J 2 bases; nucleotides not matched to a gene: 8. Germline V gene data show CDR1 as SGHRS and CDR2 as YFSETQ. The CDR3 runs to 16 residues. In DNA, the CDR3 is TGCGCCAGCAGCTCGGGACAGGGCAGAATCAACTATGGCTACACCTTC. Translation gives CASSSGQGRINYGYTF.

CDR3 sequence: CASREGQTSYEQYV. In DNA, the CDR3 is TGTGCCAGCAGGGAGGGACAGACTTCCTACGAGCAGTACGTC. The chain recombines TRBV6-5 with TRBJ2-7, with D possibly matching TRBD1 (7 bases). The germline V gene has CDR1 MNHEY and CDR2 SVGAGI. Trimming stripped 6 bases from V and 1 base from J, with 13 bases between. The CDR3 extends over 14 amino acids.

The rearrangement uses TRBV4-2 and TRBJ2-7; weak D call: TRBD2 (6 bases). V was trimmed by 1 base and J by 3 bases, leaving 10 bases between them. The CDR3 totals 14 residues. CDR1 is LGHNA and CDR2 is YNFKEQ in the germline V gene. CDR3 region: CASSQGREGYEQYF. The CDR3 region has the DNA TGTGCCAGCAGCCAAGGGAGGGAAGGCTACGAGCAGTACTTC.

The chain uses TRBV7-8 and TRBJ2-3, with a tentative D call TRBD1 (6 bases). This CDR3 is 13 amino acids long. Germline values: CDR1 SGHVS, CDR2 FQNEAQ. V shed 5 bases and J shed 5 bases, with 11 bases lying between them. The CDR3 region is CASSRQVEDTQYF. Here the CDR3 DNA reads TGTGCCAGCAGCCGACAGGTGGAAGATACGCAGTATTTT.

This clone was recorded a few times. V is TRBV19 and J is TRBJ2-5; TRBD1 agrees at 8 bases. The V and J ends lost 4 bases and 4 bases, in that order; junction bases with no gene match: 5. The CDR3 contains 14 residues. Germline loops: CDR1 LNHDA, CDR2 SQIVND (reference sequence). CDR3 bases: TGTGCCAGTAGTACCCTGACAGGGGCAGAGACCCAGTACTTC. Protein product: CASSTLTGAETQYF.

In its sample, this clone was seen once. This chain joins TRBV2 and TRBJ1-5; TRBD1 is a possible D gene (6 bases). CDR3 length: 15 amino acids. The V gene lost 4 bases and the J gene lost 1 base, with 11 bases spanning the gap. The V gene's germline CDR1 is SNHLY and CDR2 FYNNEI. The CDR3 DNA follows: TGTGCCAGCAGTGGGGGACAAACCAGCAATCAGCCCCAGCATTTT. This gives the protein CASSGGQTSNQPQHF.

This chain uses TRBV9 with TRBJ2-2, with D maybe TRBD2 (5 bases). V lost 0 bases and J 4 bases, leaving 10 bases between the germline ends. Per germline, CDR1 SGDLS and CDR2 YYNGEE. There are 15 residues in the CDR3. The CDR3 region has the DNA TGTGCCAGCAGCGTAGTTGGGAGCTTCACCGGGGAGCTGTTTTTT. The encoded protein is CASSVVGSFTGELFF.

V and J are TRBV27 and TRBJ2-1; D might be TRBD2 (6 bases). The CDR3 is 20 amino acids. Between the trimmed V and J ends, which lost 5 bases and 1 base, there was a span of 27 bases. Germline V gene data show CDR1 as MNHEY and CDR2 as SMNVEV (reference sequence). CDR3: CASSILPPGLQQRSYNEQFF. DNA of the CDR3: TGTGCCAGCAGTATACTTCCCCCGGGACTCCAGCAGAGGTCCTACAATGAGCAGTTCTTC.

V is TRBV7-3 and J is TRBJ2-2; tentatively, D is TRBD2 (7 bases). The CDR3 totals 15 residues. With 6 bases removed from V and 5 bases from J, the gap between germline ends came to 16 bases. Germline V gene lookup returns CDR1 SGHTA and CDR2 FQGTGA. DNA for the CDR3: TGTGCCAGCAGTCAAGGACTAGGGACAACCGGGGAGCTGTTTTTT. Its translation is CASSQGLGTTGELFF.

The chain has TRBV27 and TRBJ1-1; TRBD1 matches 7 bases. The CDR3 extends over 15 amino acids. CDR1 and CDR2 from the germline V gene are MNHEY and SMNVEV (reference sequence). The V gene end was trimmed by 0 bases and the J gene end by 5 bases; junction bases not matched to a gene: 6. In DNA, the CDR3 is TGTGCCAGCAGTTTATCACAGGGGTGGAGGACTGAAGCTTTCTTT. Residues: CASSLSQGWRTEAFF.

The sample holds one count of this clone. This chain connects TRBV7-9 to TRBJ2-3; 7 nucleotides align to TRBD2. CDR1 and CDR2 (germline): SEHNR, FQNEAQ (reference sequence). The CDR3 is 15 residues long. J gave up 0 bases and V 5 bases, and 5 bases lay outside the gene matches. This CDR3 reads CASSLRLASTDTQYF. The CDR3 nucleotides are TGTGCCAGCAGCCTCAGACTAGCTAGCACAGATACGCAGTATTTT.

In its sample, this clone was seen a few times. The chain joins TRBV21-1 to TRBJ1-2; the table's D call of TRBD1 was not tested on the DNA. TRBV21-1 is assigned pseudogene status. This CDR3 comprises 15 residues. Here the CDR3 DNA reads TGTGCCAGCAGCAAAGAAAGGTGGGACAGCTATGGCTACACCTTC. Amino acids: CASSKERWDSYGYTF.